This TCR beta chain comes out of a study of OX40 agonist ivuxolimab in advanced cancers. The overall study: Six ivuxolimab dose levels, 0.01 to 10 mg/kg, were given intravenously every 2 weeks. Under the entry rules, prior anti-PD-1, anti-PD-L1 or anti-CTLA-4 therapy was allowed, and 40% had some.

Using immunoSEQ multiplex PCR, the repertoire was profiled, and TCRdb retains in-frame clones only, with some absent. The profile shows around 21,000 clones, 84% of them singletons. Note on this clone: Its antigen is still unknown.

Study findings and constraints: Doses of 0.1 to 3.0 mg/kg were accompanied by clonal expansion of CD4+ and CD8+ blood T cells by week 6.

Germline assignment: CDR1 MNHEY and CDR2 SVGAGI. CDR3 size: 14 residues. With 5 bases removed from V and 4 bases from J, the gap between germline ends came to 12 bases. Material: CD4+ or CD8+ T cells sorted from blood, obtained in a trial of the OX40 agonist ivuxolimab. This receptor was taken from an adult with an advanced solid tumor such as melanoma, head and neck, liver or kidney cancer. The rearrangement uses TRBV6-5 and TRBJ1-5; TRBD1 might be the D (5 bases). The CDR3 spells CASSGGDPNQPQHF. In nucleotides, the CDR3 is TGTGCCAGCAGTGGGGGAGACCCTAATCAGCCCCAGCATTTT.